This TCR beta chain was profiled in a study of T cells in Graves' hyperthyroidism and ophthalmopathy. The CDR3 sequence is 17 residues long. Trimming pared 3 bases from V and 7 bases from J, leaving 22 bases between. Germline-derived CDR1 and CDR2 are SGHAT and FQNNGV. This clonotype appeared many times. Amplified TCR beta CDR3 regions came from RNA transcripts. Carried out on the TCR CDR3, a first-round RT-PCR used the HTBI primer set. TCRdb independently ran MiXCR on the multiplex PCR reads; one entry per CDR3 protein. This sample has some 500,000 distinct CDR3 sequences, with 16% found just once. The receptor was derived from a woman aged 30 to 39 with Graves' ophthalmopathy. Material for sequencing was blood. This chain links TRBV11-2 with TRBJ2-1; D is tentatively TRBD1 or TRBD2 (6 bases each). The CDR3 DNA sequence: TGTGCCAGCAGCTTGGACCGGGGGCGAAGGAGTTTTAATGAGCAGTTCTTC. It specifies CASSLDRGRRSFNEQFF.